Presented here are 20 T cell receptor beta chains from one specimen sequenced in a study of cytomegalovirus exposure and HLA in healthy donors. Researchers ran the PCR with 60 Vbeta and 13 Jbeta primers. Produced via immunoSEQ multiplex PCR; TCRdb's table is partial and in-frame only. Of some 120,000 clones listed, 15% were seen once; the top ten hold about 1.9%. Material: PBMCs. The receptors derive from a woman aged 18-29 years in good health and CMV-seronegative.

This clone was counted a few times. J is TRBJ1-4 and V is TRBV28, with D hard to call. Germline V gene lookup returns CDR1 MDHEN and CDR2 SYDVKM. V lost 5 bases and J 12 bases, leaving 13 bases between the germline ends. The CDR3 spans 12 residues. CDR3 region: CASSTQLLELFF. The CDR3, as DNA: TGTGCCAGCAGTACCCAACTCCTTGAACTGTTTTTT.

This clone was observed a few times. V is TRBV19 and J is TRBJ1-6, with 7 bases that match TRBD1. The junction had 8 bases not matched to a gene; V was cut back by 6 bases and J by 6 bases. The germline gives CDR1 LNHDA, CDR2 SQIVND (reference sequence). The CDR3 runs to 15 residues. The CDR3 protein is CASSPTTGANSPLHF. The CDR3 bases are TGTGCCAGTAGCCCAACAACAGGGGCTAATTCACCCCTCCACTTT.

The J gene is TRBJ2-2, the V gene TRBV7-2, with D hard to call. The V gene lost 6 bases and the J gene lost 8 bases, with 13 bases spanning the gap. CDR1 and CDR2 (germline): SGHTA, FQGNSA. This CDR3 contains 13 residues. The CDR3 DNA sequence: TGTGCCAGCAGTTTGAGTTACTATGGGGAGCTGTTTTTT. Its translation is CASSLSYYGELFF.

This clone showed up just a few times. The V call is TRBV6-6, the J call TRBJ1-2, with D unclear. The CDR3 covers 14 residues. Germline assignment: CDR1 MNHNY and CDR2 SVGAGI (reference sequence). The V end lost 5 bases, the J end lost 2 bases, and 12 bases lay between the germline ends. CDR3 nucleotides: TGTGCCAGCAGTGACGACTTATTAAACTATGGCTACACCTTC. Amino acids: CASSDDLLNYGYTF.

This chain connects TRBV5-6 to TRBJ2-1, with D possibly TRBD2 on 6 matching bases. Trimming removed 4 bases at V and 8 bases at J, with 19 bases between. This CDR3 is 15 amino acids long. Germline CDR1 SGHDT, CDR2 YYEEEE. The CDR3 nucleotides are TGTGCCAGCAGCGCCCGGGACTCAGACCGGGATGAGCAGTTCTTC. Protein sequence: CASSARDSDRDEQFF.

This clone was seen a few times. The V call is TRBV7-2, the J call TRBJ2-2; 9 bases align to TRBD2. V shed 2 bases and J 4 bases; nucleotides not matched to a gene: 5. Germline V gene lookup returns CDR1 SGHTA and CDR2 FQGNSA. This CDR3 spans 16 amino acids. The CDR3 region is CASSLRGRVGTGELFF. The CDR3 DNA reads TGTGCCAGCAGCTTACGCGGGAGGGTGGGCACCGGGGAGCTGTTTTTT.

The chain has TRBV5-1 and TRBJ1-3; D is uncertain. V lost 5 bases to trimming and J lost 2 bases, with 11 bases between them. The CDR3 contains 14 residues. Germline V gene data show CDR1 as SGHRS and CDR2 as YFSETQ. The chain's CDR3 is CASRKREPGNTIYF. The CDR3 nucleotides read TGCGCCAGCAGGAAACGGGAACCTGGAAACACCATATATTTT.

This clone occurred a few times. The chain employs TRBV7-8 and TRBJ2-3; D possibly corresponds to TRBD1 (5 bases). Trimming removed 5 bases at V and 1 base at J, with 25 bases between. CDR3 length: 19 residues. Germline CDR1 reads SGHVS; CDR2 reads FQNEAQ. CDR3 sequence (DNA): TGTGCCAGCAGCCCGGCCACCCTCAGACAGACTCACGGCACAGATACGCAGTATTTT. This codes for CASSPATLRQTHGTDTQYF.

This clone occurred a few times. V usage is TRBV7-3 and J usage is TRBJ1-4, with a possible D match to TRBD1 (5 bases). The germline V and J ends were trimmed by 5 bases and 4 bases, with 17 bases remaining between them. Germline assignment: CDR1 SGHTA and CDR2 FQGTGA. This CDR3 spans 16 amino acids. As DNA, the CDR3 is TGTGCCAGCAGCCGCAAGGAGATAGGGGATAATGAAAAACTGTTTTTT. Translated: CASSRKEIGDNEKLFF.

This clone has a handful of counts. The rearrangement uses TRBV5-6 and TRBJ1-6; the match to TRBD1 covers 8 bases. Germline V gene lookup returns CDR1 SGHDT and CDR2 YYEEEE. The ends lost 5 bases at V and 7 bases at J; junction bases unmatched: 5. This CDR3 spans 14 amino acids. The CDR3 protein is CASRAGGPNSPLHF. For the CDR3, the DNA is TGTGCCAGCAGGGCAGGGGGCCCGAATTCACCCCTCCACTTT.

This clone was seen more than once but under ten times. The chain joins TRBV7-9 to TRBJ2-3; possibly TRBD2 for D (5 bases). CDR1 and CDR2 from the germline V gene are SEHNR and FQNEAQ (reference sequence). CDR3 length equals 14 residues. Trimming pared 0 bases from V and 8 bases from J, leaving 12 bases between. CDR3 sequence (DNA): TGTGCCAGCAGCTTAGCGGTCGGGGTTCGTACGCAGTATTTT. This encodes CASSLAVGVRTQYF.

In its sample, this clone was seen a few times. The chain combines TRBV7-9 with TRBJ1-4, with D possibly TRBD1 on 5 matching bases. This CDR3 spans 15 amino acids. V was pared by 0 bases and J by 6 bases, with 11 bases between. The germline gives CDR1 SEHNR, CDR2 FQNEAQ (reference sequence). This CDR3 reads CASSLAAGRDEKLFF. The CDR3 DNA reads as TGTGCCAGCAGCTTAGCGGCAGGGAGGGATGAAAAACTGTTTTTT. The full variable domain, in which reference TRBV7-9 and TRBJ1-4 provide the parts outside the CDR3, is DTGVSQNPRHKITKRGQNVTFRCDPISEHNRLYWYRQTLGQGPEFLTYFQNEAQLEKSRLLSDRFSAERPKGSFSTLEIQRTEQGDSAMYLCASSLAAGRDEKLFFGSGTQLSVL.

This sequence joins TRBV29-1 and TRBJ2-2, with TRBD2 as a possible D gene (7 bases). Trimming stripped 6 bases from V and 6 bases from J, with 14 bases between. Germline CDR1 and CDR2: SQVTM and ANQGSEA. The CDR3 spans 13 residues. The CDR3 DNA sequence: TGCAGCGTCGAAAGGGGGGGAGCCGGGGAGCTGTTTTTT. Its translation: CSVERGGAGELFF.

Only a few counts were recorded for this clone. The chain employs TRBV19 and TRBJ1-5, with D perhaps TRBD1 (5 bases). The V end was cut by 5 bases, the J end by 3 bases, with 17 bases between. From germline, CDR1 is LNHDA and CDR2 SQIVND (reference sequence). The CDR3 is 16 residues long. The CDR3 loop reads CASSSLLGHHNQPQHF. DNA for the CDR3: TGTGCCAGTAGTTCCCTTCTGGGGCACCACAATCAGCCCCAGCATTTT.

V and J are TRBV7-9 and TRBJ1-1; 8 bases line up with TRBD1. J lost 1 base, V lost 5 bases, and 9 bases had no gene match. The CDR3 length is 16 residues. Germline V gives CDR1 SEHNR, CDR2 FQNEAQ (reference sequence). The CDR3 protein is CASSTEDRVQNTEAFF. CDR3 bases: TGTGCCAGCAGCACGGAGGACAGGGTCCAGAACACTGAAGCTTTCTTT.

The table lists this clone with a few counts. CDR3 in amino acids: CASSEETGRPLNIQYF. The CDR3 DNA sequence: TGTGCCAGCAGTGAAGAGACAGGGCGCCCTTTAAACATTCAGTACTTC. The chain combines TRBV6-1 with TRBJ2-4, with 7 bases lining up with TRBD1. The J segment lost 6 bases and the V segment lost 1 base, leaving 9 bases of the junction unmatched. Germline values: CDR1 MNHNS, CDR2 SASEGT. This CDR3 has 16 amino acids.

This clone was observed a handful of times. The rearrangement uses TRBV28 and TRBJ2-5; 11 bases fit TRBD1. Trimming took 6 bases from V and 5 from J; bases not matched to a gene: 5. CDR3 length equals 14 residues. Germline CDR1 MDHEN, CDR2 SYDVKM. CDR3 nucleotides: TGTGCCAGCAGACCGGGACAGGGGGTTGAGACCCAGTACTTC. This codes for CASRPGQGVETQYF.

The rearrangement uses TRBV4-2 and TRBJ2-2; 9 nucleotides align to TRBD1. Losses at the gene ends were 1 base for V and 3 bases for J; bases not matched to a gene: 0. The CDR3 spans 15 residues. Germline lookup yields CDR1 LGHNA and CDR2 YNFKEQ. CDR3 loop: CASSQGTGDTGELFF. The DNA for the CDR3 is TGTGCCAGCAGCCAAGGGACAGGGGACACCGGGGAGCTGTTTTTT.

This clone was detected only a few times. The chain has TRBV7-9 and TRBJ1-2, with 7 positions matching TRBD1. Germline loops: CDR1 SEHNR, CDR2 FQNEAQ (reference sequence). The V gene end was trimmed by 5 bases and the J gene end by 10 bases; junction bases not matched to a gene: 10. The CDR3 has 13 residues. The CDR3 reads CASSPRDRDDYTF. In DNA form, the CDR3 reads TGTGCCAGCAGCCCCCGTGACAGGGATGACTACACCTTC.

V is TRBV7-2 and J is TRBJ1-6; D ambiguous. V lost 2 bases and J 6 bases, leaving 2 bases between the germline ends. Germline V lookup: CDR1 SGHTA, CDR2 FQGNSA. The CDR3 length is 12 residues. The CDR3 loop is CASSLRNSPLHF. In nucleotides, the CDR3 is TGTGCCAGCAGCTTACGTAATTCACCCCTCCACTTT.